A single sample gave rise to the 30 T cell receptor beta chains below, sequenced in a study of vaccination effects on CD4 cells after COVID-19. Some clones are missing from TCRdb's copy, which holds only in-frame ones; the method was immunoSEQ multiplex PCR. The sample lists just under 65,000 clones, about 79% occurring once. Antigens for these TCRs are unknown. Antigen-specific CD4+ T cells expanded by the ViraFEST assay with viral peptide pools were then sequenced. After less than twelve days in culture, the CD4+ T cells were isolated. The study found no prior SARS-CoV-2 infection in the vaccine recipients, who tested negative for nucleocapsid antibodies. The starting material was CD4+ T cells from PBMCs cultured with HCoV-OC43 spike peptides, obtained before COVID-19 vaccination. Subset: HCoV-OC43 spike overlapping peptide pool stimulation. These receptors were taken from a human donor who received a COVID-19 vaccine.

There are a few counts of this clone. The V and J genes are TRBV21-1 and TRBJ2-7; TRBD1, the table's D call, lacks a check against the DNA. TRBV21-1 is labeled a pseudogene. This CDR3 spans 17 amino acids. CDR3 in amino acids: CASSSYRADKTSYEQYV. The CDR3 DNA reads as TGTGCCAGCAGCTCCTATCGGGCGGACAAGACCTCCTACGAGCAGTACGTC.

The chain has TRBV5-1 and TRBJ1-2; D remains unclear. CDR3 length: 15 residues. Trimming took 4 bases from V and 4 from J, leaving 17 bases between them. Germline CDR1 and CDR2: SGHRS and YFSETQ. The CDR3 reads CASSHDNGEGYGYTF. DNA for the CDR3: TGCGCCAGCAGCCACGACAACGGGGAGGGCTATGGCTACACCTTC.

This clone was seen once. The genes are TRBV5-1 and TRBJ1-2, with a tentative D call TRBD1 (5 bases). Deletions cut 0 bases from V and 2 bases from J, with 11 bases between. The CDR3 length is 15 residues. Germline V gene sequence: CDR1 SGHRS, CDR2 YFSETQ. CDR3 in amino acids: CASSLAQGKNYGYTF. The CDR3 DNA sequence: TGCGCCAGCAGCTTGGCGCAGGGAAAGAACTATGGCTACACCTTC.

The chain joins TRBV6-6 to TRBJ2-1, with a tentative D call TRBD2 (7 bases). Germline CDR1 MNHNY, CDR2 SVGAGI (reference sequence). The V end lost 5 bases, the J end lost 0 bases, and 20 bases lay between the germline ends. This CDR3 is built from 18 residues. The chain's CDR3 is CASSQFRGGDLSYNEQFF. CDR3 nucleotides: TGTGCCAGCAGTCAGTTTCGCGGGGGCGACCTCTCCTACAATGAGCAGTTCTTC.

V and J are TRBV7-6 and TRBJ2-5; tentatively, D is TRBD1 or TRBD2 (5 bases each). The germline V and J ends were trimmed by 5 bases and 1 base, with 20 bases remaining between them. Germline lookup yields CDR1 SGHVS and CDR2 FNYEAQ. The CDR3 is made up of 17 amino acids. Here the CDR3 reads CASSSSGQGGGQETQYF. The CDR3 DNA sequence: TGTGCCAGCAGCAGCTCGGGGCAGGGTGGGGGCCAAGAGACCCAGTACTTC. The full variable domain, with the rest looked up from reference TRBV7-6 and TRBJ2-5, is GAGVSQSPRYKVTKRGQDVALRCDPISGHVSLYWYRQALGQGPEFLTYFNYEAQQDKSGLPNDRFSAERPEGSISTLTIQRTEQRDSAMYRCASSSSGQGGGQETQYFGPGTRLLVL.

This clone turned up a few times. CDR3 in DNA: TGTGCCAGCAGTCGCCGGGATGTGGAACCCCAGCATTTT. Protein product: CASSRRDVEPQHF. The chain employs TRBV6-6 and TRBJ1-5; D is uncertain. V was cut by 5 bases and J by 10 bases, with 15 bases left in between. This CDR3 has 13 amino acids. Germline V gives CDR1 MNHNY, CDR2 SVGAGI (reference sequence).

J is TRBJ1-4 and V is TRBV6-2 or TRBV6-3; D gene uncertain. The CDR3 runs to 17 residues. Germline CDR1 MNHEY, CDR2 SVGEGT. V was shortened by 2 bases and J by 6 bases, with 19 bases between the two germline ends. CDR3 DNA sequence: TGTGCCAGCAGTTACGTCCCGACCCGGCCGAGAGATGAAAAACTGTTTTTT. Its protein product is CASSYVPTRPRDEKLFF.

This sequence joins TRBV4-1 and TRBJ1-1; the D gene is possibly TRBD1 (5 bases). With 3 bases removed from V and 0 bases from J, the gap between germline ends came to 14 bases. The germline V gene has CDR1 MGHRA and CDR2 YSYEKL. This CDR3 comprises 16 residues. CDR3 nucleotide sequence: TGCGCCAGCAGCCACCCAAGACAGCCAATGAACACTGAAGCTTTCTTT. Translated: CASSHPRQPMNTEAFF.

This clone was seen a handful of times. V gene TRBV7-8 combines with J gene TRBJ2-2; the D gene could be TRBD1 or TRBD2 (5 bases each). With 5 bases removed from V and 5 bases from J, the gap between germline ends came to 18 bases. The CDR3 has 16 amino acids. CDR1 SGHVS and CDR2 FQNEAQ come from the germline V gene. The CDR3 spells CASSPNRGLGTGELFF. The CDR3 DNA follows: TGTGCCAGCAGCCCCAATCGGGGCTTGGGGACCGGGGAGCTGTTTTTT.

This sequence joins TRBV6-1 and TRBJ1-3; 10 positions agree with TRBD1. CDR1 MNHNS and CDR2 SASEGT come from the germline V gene. J gave up 8 bases and V 3 bases, and 1 base lay outside the gene matches. The CDR3 spans 13 residues. CDR3 in amino acids: CASSEDRGDTIYF. CDR3 DNA sequence: TGTGCCAGCAGTGAGGACAGGGGGGACACCATATATTTT.

V is TRBV6-6 and J is TRBJ2-7; no firm D call. The germline gives CDR1 MNHNY, CDR2 SVGAGI (reference sequence). V dropped 4 bases and J dropped 6 bases, with 16 bases sitting between them. The CDR3 length is 14 residues. CDR3 sequence reads: CASSLAEASVEQYV. The CDR3 DNA reads TGTGCCAGCAGTTTAGCCGAAGCCTCCGTCGAGCAGTACGTC.

This clone was seen only a few times. This sequence joins TRBV30 and TRBJ1-4; 7 nucleotides align to TRBD1. V was clipped by 5 bases and J by 3 bases; unmatched bases: 6. The length of the CDR3 is 14 residues. Germline CDR1 is GTSNPN and CDR2 is SVGIG (reference sequence). CDR3 sequence: CAWSPTGANEKLFF. The CDR3 bases are TGTGCCTGGTCCCCCACAGGGGCTAATGAAAAACTGTTTTTT.

The chain joins TRBV7-2 to TRBJ1-5; 8 bases agree with TRBD1. Trimming at V came to 5 bases and at J to 6 bases, leaving 9 bases not matched to a gene. CDR1 and CDR2 (germline): SGHTA, FQGNSA. The CDR3 has 15 residues. DNA for the CDR3: TGTGCCAGCAGCCTTACAGGGGGTGTAGGTCAGCCCCAGCATTTT. The encoded protein is CASSLTGGVGQPQHF. Filled out from reference TRBV7-2 and TRBJ1-5, the complete variable domain reads GAGVSQSPSNKVTEKGKDVELRCDPISGHTALYWYRQSLGQGLEFLIYFQGNSAPDKSGLPSDRFSAERTGGSVSTLTIQRTQQEDSAVYLCASSLTGGVGQPQHFGDGTRLSIL.

This clone has a single count. The rearrangement uses TRBV15 and TRBJ2-3; 8 bases are shared with TRBD2. The V segment lost 4 bases and the J segment 5 bases; nucleotides outside the gene matches: 14. The CDR3 runs 17 residues. Germline CDR1 LNHNV, CDR2 YYDKDF (reference sequence). Written as DNA, the CDR3 is TGTGCCACCAGCAAACCCACTGGGCGGGGGGTCGGAGATACGCAGTATTTT. Protein sequence: CATSKPTGRGVGDTQYF.

This chain links TRBV2 with TRBJ1-1; D is ambiguous. V was pared by 4 bases and J by 3 bases, with 9 bases between. Per germline, CDR1 SNHLY and CDR2 FYNNEI. This CDR3 has 13 residues. As DNA, the CDR3 is TGTGCCAGCAGTGGGACGCCTCACACTGAAGCTTTCTTT. It encodes CASSGTPHTEAFF.

The chain carries TRBV19 and TRBJ1-2, with unresolved D. The V gene lost 3 bases and the J gene lost 4 bases, with 9 bases spanning the gap. This CDR3 has 13 amino acids. Germline assignment: CDR1 LNHDA and CDR2 SQIVND (reference sequence). The CDR3 reads CASSIGTVYGYTF. CDR3 DNA sequence: TGTGCCAGTAGTATCGGCACGGTCTATGGCTACACCTTC. The full variable domain, completed using reference TRBV19 and TRBJ1-2, is DGGITQSPKYLFRKEGQNVTLSCEQNLNHDAMYWYRQDPGQGLRLIYYSQIVNDFQKGDIAEGYSVSREKKESFPLTVTSAQKNPTAFYLCASSIGTVYGYTFGSGTRLTVV.

The CDR3 here is CASSYTGEQETQYF. CDR3 bases: TGTGCCAGCTCGTACACAGGGGAACAAGAGACCCAGTACTTC. The chain combines TRBV18 with TRBJ2-5, with TRBD1 identical over 7 bases. Looked up from germline, CDR1 is KGHSH and CDR2 is LQKENI. The CDR3 consists of 14 residues. Trimming removed 6 bases from V and 2 bases from J; junction bases left unmatched: 6.

The rearrangement joins TRBV28 to TRBJ2-7; maybe TRBD2 (6 bases). The V gene's germline CDR1 is MDHEN and CDR2 SYDVKM. V gave up 8 bases and J gave up 9 bases, with 17 bases separating them. CDR3 length: 12 residues. The CDR3, as DNA: TGTGCCAGCGGGGACCACCAAGCGGGGCAGTACGTC. Protein product: CASGDHQAGQYV.

V usage is TRBV5-6 and J usage is TRBJ2-2; 8 bases are a match to TRBD1. Germline CDR1 is SGHDT and CDR2 is YYEEEE. The CDR3 length is 16 residues. V lost 2 bases, J lost 7 bases, and 10 bases stayed unmatched. For the CDR3, the DNA is TGTGCCAGCAGCTTCTGGGGACAGGTCGGGGACGGGGAGCTGTTTTTT. Residues: CASSFWGQVGDGELFF.

The chain combines TRBV5-1 with TRBJ1-5, with D uncertain. This CDR3 spans 15 amino acids. With 0 bases removed from V and 1 base from J, the gap between germline ends came to 8 bases. The germline V gene has CDR1 SGHRS and CDR2 YFSETQ. CDR3 DNA: TGCGCCAGCAGCTTGGTAGGGTCCAGCAATCAGCCCCAGCATTTT. Residues: CASSLVGSSNQPQHF.

CDR3 sequence (DNA): TGTGCCAGCAGTTTAAATAAAAGGGGGCCCCCAGATACGCAGTATTTT. Residues: CASSLNKRGPPDTQYF. The chain links TRBV27 to TRBJ2-3; 7 positions agree with TRBD1. The CDR3 consists of 16 residues. CDR1 and CDR2 from the germline V gene are MNHEY and SMNVEV (reference sequence). Trimming at V came to 2 bases and at J to 4 bases, leaving 9 bases not matched to a gene.

CDR3 sequence reads: CASSSGVYGNTIYF. In DNA form, the CDR3 reads TGCGCCAGCAGCTCGGGGGTCTACGGAAACACCATATATTTT. This rearrangement joins TRBV5-1 to TRBJ1-3, with D perhaps matching TRBD1 (5 bases). Germline-derived CDR1 and CDR2 are SGHRS and YFSETQ. V was pared by 3 bases and J by 4 bases, with 11 bases between. The CDR3 runs to 14 residues.

The chain carries TRBV11-3 and TRBJ1-3; D not certain. The CDR3 runs 15 residues. The V end was cut by 2 bases, the J end by 2 bases, with 10 bases between. From germline, CDR1 is SGHNT and CDR2 YENEEA. The DNA of the CDR3 is TGTGCCAGCAGCTTACCCGCATGCACTGGAAACACCATATATTTT. Translating gives CASSLPACTGNTIYF.

This clone has only a few counts. The chain employs TRBV30 and TRBJ1-5; D unclear. Trimming took off 3 bases at V and 0 bases at J, with 12 bases between the two ends. This CDR3 is built from 15 residues. Germline V gene lookup returns CDR1 GTSNPN and CDR2 SVGIG (reference sequence). CDR3 sequence: CAWSHGLDSNQPQHF. In nucleotides, the CDR3 is TGTGCCTGGAGCCACGGGCTCGATAGCAATCAGCCCCAGCATTTT. Combining the CDR3 with reference TRBV30 and TRBJ1-5 gives the whole variable domain SQTIHQWPATLVQPVGSPLSLECTVEGTSNPNLYWYRQAAGRGLQLLFYSVGIGQISSEVPQNLSASRPQDRQFILSSKKLLLSDSGFYLCAWSHGLDSNQPQHFGDGTRLSIL.

The chain couples TRBV7-2 to TRBJ2-1; 7 positions agree with TRBD1. With V trimmed by 0 bases and J by 13 bases, 6 bases remained unmatched. The germline V gene encodes CDR1 SGHTA and CDR2 FQGNSA. This CDR3 is built from 13 residues. CDR3 amino acids: CASSLARDRKQFF. The CDR3 DNA is TGTGCCAGCAGCTTAGCCCGGGACAGAAAACAGTTCTTC. Filled out from reference TRBV7-2 and TRBJ2-1, the complete variable domain reads GAGVSQSPSNKVTEKGKDVELRCDPISGHTALYWYRQSLGQGLEFLIYFQGNSAPDKSGLPSDRFSAERTGGSVSTLTIQRTQQEDSAVYLCASSLARDRKQFFGPGTRLTVL.

V is TRBV19 and J is TRBJ1-6; D is uncertain. There are 14 residues in the CDR3. Germline V gene data show CDR1 as LNHDA and CDR2 as SQIVND (reference sequence). Trimming left V 3 bases short and J 7 bases short, with 10 bases between. Written as DNA, the CDR3 is TGTGCCAGTAGTATTAACAGCCTAAATTCACCCCTCCACTTT. Amino acid sequence: CASSINSLNSPLHF.

V and J are TRBV27 and TRBJ2-7; 7 bases fit TRBD1. V was clipped by 5 bases and J by 2 bases; unmatched bases: 9. CDR1 and CDR2 from the germline V gene are MNHEY and SMNVEV (reference sequence). CDR3 length equals 15 residues. In DNA form, the CDR3 reads TGTGCCAGCAGTCCAACGGGACAGCTTCCCTACGAGCAGTACGTC. It is translated as CASSPTGQLPYEQYV.

V usage is TRBV3-1 (or the pseudogene TRBV3-2) and J usage is TRBJ1-1; possible D gene TRBD1, 6 bases. V was cut by 1 base and J by 10 bases, with 13 bases left in between. The CDR3 loop spans 13 amino acids. Germline loops: CDR1 LGHDT, CDR2 YNNKEL (reference sequence). The DNA of the CDR3 is TGTGCCAGCAGCCAAGGGACAGCCGGTGGAGCTTTCTTT. It codes for CASSQGTAGGAFF.

The V call is TRBV6-5, the J call TRBJ1-4; D unclear. This CDR3 spans 15 amino acids. The V end lost 2 bases, the J end lost 6 bases, and 13 bases lay between the germline ends. Germline loops: CDR1 MNHEY, CDR2 SVGAGI. The CDR3 coding sequence is TGTGCCAGCAGTTACAAGGCAGAGCGGGATGAAAAACTGTTTTTT. Its translation is CASSYKAERDEKLFF.

This clone was seen a handful of times. The chain has TRBV7-3 and TRBJ2-3; D gene uncertain. The CDR3 length is 13 residues. Germline-derived CDR1 and CDR2 are SGHTA and FQGTGA. V dropped 5 bases and J dropped 4 bases, with 10 bases sitting between them. CDR3 coding DNA: TGTGCCAGCAGCCCTTTCGCAGCAGATACGCAGTATTTT. Protein: CASSPFAADTQYF.